The 18 T cell receptor beta chains given below trace back to one sample, sequenced in a study of T cells in women clearing cervical HPV infection. The assay was immunoSEQ multiplex PCR, and TCRdb's table has in-frame clones only and misses some. The sample shows about 39,000 clones, and approximately 6.4% sits with its ten largest clones. The sequencing input was blood buffy coat. These receptors came from a woman between 18 and 69 years old with a cervical HPV16 infection that either progressed to CIN3+ or cleared (not recorded which).

A remark on this clone: The CDR3 end is not reached by the read, which stops 3 residues before it; the germline J gene fills it in. The genes are TRBV2 and TRBJ2-1; 13 bases align to TRBD2. CDR1 and CDR2 (germline): SNHLY, FYNNEI. Losses at the gene ends were 5 bases for V and 7 bases for J; bases not matched to a gene: 5. The CDR3 is made up of 15 amino acids. Incomplete CDR3 DNA: TGTGCCAGCAGTTACGGACTAGCGGGAGTAAATGAG. This codes for CASSYGLAGVNE. The whole CDR3 reads CASSYGLAGVNEQFF.

Concerning this clone: The CDR3 is cut off 3 residues early in the read; its end comes from the germline J gene. J is TRBJ2-3 and V is TRBV7-7; possible D gene TRBD2, 5 bases. This CDR3 region has 13 residues. CDR1 and CDR2 (germline): SSHAT, FNYEAQ (reference sequence). The CDR3 sequence: CASSPGNQETQYF. CDR3 bases read: TGTGCCAGCAGCCCGGGGAACCAAGAGACG.

Turning to this clone: The read falls 3 residues short of the CDR3 end, and the missing part is taken from the germline J gene. This chain connects TRBV4-2 to TRBJ1-6; possible D gene TRBD1, 5 bases. The CDR3 covers 14 residues. Germline V lookup: CDR1 LGHNA, CDR2 YNFKEQ. Deletions cut 0 bases from V and 6 bases from J, with 6 bases between. The CDR3 bases that were read are TGTGCCAGCAGCCAAGAACAGGTTAATTCACCC. It translates to CASSQEQVNSP. The full CDR3 protein reads CASSQEQVNSPLHF.

The CDR3 protein is CASSLVEGAGEQFF. CDR3 DNA, as far as it was read: TGTGCCAGCAGCTTAGTCGAGGGGGCAGGTGAG. The J gene is TRBJ2-1, the V gene TRBV7-9; 7 bases are a match to TRBD1. The CDR3 extends 3 residues past the end of the read, so its final part is completed from the germline J gene. The CDR3 is made up of 14 amino acids. Germline assignment: CDR1 SEHNR and CDR2 FQNEAQ (reference sequence). V shed 1 base, J shed 9 bases, and the junction held 6 bases outside the gene matches.

With regard to this clone: Read coverage stops 3 residues before the CDR3 terminus; the germline J gene supplies the remainder. The chain links TRBV20-1 to TRBJ1-4, with 8 bases that match TRBD1. Germline trimming cut 5 bases from V and 8 bases from J; bases unmatched to any gene: 7. The CDR3 runs 13 residues. Germline V gene sequence: CDR1 DFQATT, CDR2 SNEGSKA (reference sequence). The CDR3: CSAGGTGQEKLFF. The covered CDR3 bases are TGCAGTGCTGGAGGGACAGGCCAGGAAAAA.

Comments on this clone: The read terminates 3 residues before the CDR3 end, so the remaining end is supplied by the germline J gene. The rearrangement joins TRBV30 to TRBJ1-2; TRBD1 is a possible D gene (5 bases). The CDR3 runs to 15 residues. Trimming shortened V by 4 bases and J by 6 bases, and 21 bases separated the two germline ends. CDR1 and CDR2 (germline): GTSNPN, SVGIG (reference sequence). The CDR3 reads CAWTEVGGSYNGYTF. The DNA read from the CDR3 is TGTGCCTGGACTGAAGTCGGGGGGTCATACAATGGC. The complete variable domain, with remaining parts taken from reference TRBV30 and TRBJ1-2, reads SQTIHQWPATLVQPVGSPLSLECTVEGTSNPNLYWYRQAAGRGLQLLFYSVGIGQISSEVPQNLSASRPQDRQFILSSKKLLLSDSGFYLCAWTEVGGSYNGYTFGSGTRLTVV.

Turning to this clone: The read comes to an end 3 residues before the CDR3 does, leaving the germline J gene to fill in the end. V is TRBV7-9 and J is TRBJ1-1; 7 bases line up with TRBD1. The germline gives CDR1 SEHNR, CDR2 FQNEAQ (reference sequence). The CDR3 contains 15 residues. The CDR3 bases that were read are TGTGCCAGCAGCTCGCCGGGGACAGAGGAAGAGACA. Residues: CASSSPGTEEET. The whole CDR3 sequence reads CASSSPGTEEETAFF.

Notes on this clone: With the read ending 3 residues before the CDR3 end, the germline J gene is used to fill in that end. Other DNA sequences of this sample code for an identical CDR3. The chain couples TRBV7-9 to TRBJ2-3, with a weak D call TRBD1 (6 bases). The V gene's germline CDR1 is SEHNR and CDR2 FQNEAQ (reference sequence). The CDR3 runs to 12 residues. The CDR3 DNA, read in part, is TGTGCCAGCAGCCAGGGGCTGAAGACG. It specifies CASSQGLKT. The whole CDR3 sequence reads CASSQGLKTQYF.

A remark on this clone: The read falls 3 residues short of the CDR3 end, and the missing part is taken from the germline J gene. The J gene is TRBJ1-2, the V gene TRBV5-6, with TRBD1 as a possible D gene (5 bases). In germline, CDR1 is SGHDT, CDR2 YYEEEE. The CDR3 covers 15 residues. The CDR3 DNA, read in part, is TGTGCCAGCAGCTTGGTGCTAGCGGGGGGTAGTGAC. Protein sequence: CASSLVLAGGSD. The whole CDR3 protein reads CASSLVLAGGSDYTF.

Details on this clone: At one end the junction does not follow the germline gene, possibly because of a read error. The read gets to within 3 residues of the CDR3 end, and the germline J gene fills in the rest. This rearrangement joins TRBV18 to TRBJ2-7; 10 nucleotides match TRBD1. The CDR3 extends over 14 amino acids. CDR1 and CDR2 (germline): KGHSH, LQKENI. Partial CDR3 DNA: TGTGCCAGGTCACCGGACAGGGGGGTCTACGAG. Its protein product is CARSPDRGVYE. The whole CDR3 protein is CARSPDRGVYEQYF.

The CDR3 sequence: CATWGGVIGQPQHF. Partial CDR3 DNA: TGCGCCACCTGGGGGGGGGTGATAGGGCAGCCC. The V call is TRBV10-1, the J call TRBJ1-5; weak D call: TRBD1 (5 bases). The read comes to an end 3 residues before the CDR3 does, leaving the germline J gene to fill in the end. From germline, CDR1 is WNHNN and CDR2 SYGVQD (reference sequence). Trimming stripped 10 bases from V and 7 bases from J, with 20 bases between. The CDR3 totals 14 residues.

This clone is labeled medium-sized based on frequency. The CDR3 end lies 3 residues beyond the end of the read and is filled in from the germline J gene. This chain links TRBV19 with TRBJ2-3; TRBD2 aligns across 13 bases. The V segment lost 7 bases and the J segment 1 base; nucleotides outside the gene matches: 14. This CDR3 is 19 amino acids long. The germline V gene has CDR1 LNHDA and CDR2 SQIVND (reference sequence). The DNA read from the CDR3 is TGTGCCAGTACCCGGACTAGCGGGAGAGTTTCCTTCGGCACAGATACG. Translation gives CASTRTSGRVSFGTDT. Given in full, the CDR3 is CASTRTSGRVSFGTDTQYF.

A word on this clone: The read comes to an end 3 residues before the CDR3 does, leaving the germline J gene to fill in the end. The chain uses TRBV7-3 and TRBJ2-1; 8 bases map to TRBD2. The trim removed 5 bases at V and 6 bases at J, leaving 3 bases unmatched. The V gene's germline CDR1 is SGHTA and CDR2 FQGTGA. This CDR3 is 13 amino acids long. The CDR3 loop reads CASSHAGGNEQFF. The sequenced CDR3 bases are TGTGCCAGCAGCCATGCGGGGGGCAATGAG.

With regard to this clone: The missing CDR3 end, 3 residues past where the read stops, is filled in from the germline J gene. The rearrangement uses TRBV6-4 and TRBJ2-2; no reliable D call. The length of the CDR3 is 16 residues. Germline lookup yields CDR1 MRHNA and CDR2 SNTAGT. V was pared by 3 bases and J by 1 base, with 12 bases between. The CDR3 spells CASSDYEALNTGELFF. The sequenced CDR3 bases are TGTGCCAGCAGTGATTATGAAGCTTTGAACACCGGGGAG.

The CDR3 region is CASRGQGDQPQYF. Partial CDR3 DNA: TGTGCCAGTAGGGGACAGGGCGATCAGCCG. V usage is TRBV19 and J usage is TRBJ2-3; TRBD1 aligns across 9 bases. Read coverage stops 3 residues before the CDR3 terminus; the germline J gene supplies the remainder. The CDR3 spans 13 residues. Germline CDR1 and CDR2: LNHDA and SQIVND (reference sequence).

As concerns this clone: The CDR3 end lies 3 residues beyond the end of the read and is filled in from the germline J gene. V and J are TRBV18 and TRBJ2-7, with a tentative D call TRBD2 (6 bases). Trimming cost V 8 bases and J 5 bases, with 13 bases left between them. From germline, CDR1 is KGHSH and CDR2 LQKENI. The length of the CDR3 is 12 residues. The CDR3 region is CASAATGDEQYF. CDR3 DNA, as far as it was read: TGTGCCAGCGCAGCGACGGGGGACGAG.

About this clone itself: The missing CDR3 end, 3 residues past where the read stops, is filled in from the germline J gene. The rearrangement joins TRBV5-1 to TRBJ2-2; D perhaps matches TRBD2 (5 bases). CDR1 SGHRS and CDR2 YFSETQ come from the germline V gene. V was shortened by 0 bases and J by 4 bases, with 10 bases between the two germline ends. This CDR3 has 15 residues. The sequenced CDR3 bases are TGCGCCAGCAGCTTGGGGGCGGACTTCACCGGGGAG. It yields the protein CASSLGADFTGE. The entire CDR3 protein reads CASSLGADFTGELFF.

With respect to this clone: The CDR3 end is not reached by the read, which stops 3 residues before it; the germline J gene fills it in. The chain uses TRBV6-1 and TRBJ1-6; 9 bases match TRBD1. Germline CDR1 is MNHNS and CDR2 is SASEGT. The length of the CDR3 is 17 residues. Trimming cost V 2 bases and J 7 bases; bases outside gene matches: 9. The sequenced part of the CDR3 DNA is TGTGCCAGCAGTGAATCTGCCCCGGGACAGGGCAATTCACCC. Translated: CASSESAPGQGNSP. The CDR3, in full, reads CASSESAPGQGNSPLHF.